These 32 T cell receptor beta chains were sequenced from one sample in a study of blood T cell repertoires in COVID-19. Using immunoSEQ multiplex PCR, the repertoire was profiled, and TCRdb retains in-frame clones only, with some absent. The top ten hold about 2.1% of the sample, which has about 400,000 clones, approximately 85% seen once. Material for sequencing was PBMCs or T cells enriched from blood (not recorded which). These receptors originate from a middle-aged woman with acute COVID-19.

Note on this clone: The same CDR3 can be traced to other DNA sequences in this sample. The chain carries TRBV6-1 and TRBJ1-5; D is unresolved. Germline V gene lookup returns CDR1 MNHNS and CDR2 SASEGT. The CDR3 loop spans 13 amino acids. V was pared by 2 bases and J by 5 bases, with 7 bases between. In DNA, the CDR3 is TGTGCCAGCAGTGAACTGCGGGATCAGCCCCAGCATTTT. Amino acid sequence: CASSELRDQPQHF.

The V and J genes are TRBV10-3 and TRBJ1-5; D gene uncertain. This CDR3 contains 15 residues. Per germline, CDR1 ENHRY and CDR2 SYGVKD. V was clipped by 2 bases and J by 5 bases, with 13 bases between them. CDR3 nucleotides: TGTGCCATCAGTGAGCGGACTGTCCCCGATCAGCCCCAGCATTTT. This translates into CAISERTVPDQPQHF.

The J gene is TRBJ1-1, the V gene TRBV12-5; D may be TRBD1 (5 bases). V was cut by 9 bases and J by 2 bases, with 19 bases left in between. Germline loops: CDR1 LGHNT, CDR2 FRNRAP. This CDR3 spans 15 amino acids. CDR3 DNA: TGTGCTAGGATTGGAGAAAGGACACCCAACACTGAAGCTTTCTTT. It yields the protein CARIGERTPNTEAFF.

The chain uses TRBV7-9 and TRBJ1-1, with TRBD1 as a possible D gene (5 bases). The CDR3 totals 16 residues. V lost 6 bases, J lost 0 bases, and 17 bases lay in between. Germline CDR1 is SEHNR and CDR2 is FQNEAQ (reference sequence). CDR3 bases: TGTGCCAGCAGATCCGGACATTCCCCCCTGAACACTGAAGCTTTCTTT. It is translated as CASRSGHSPLNTEAFF.

This clone was found once. The gene calls are TRBV7-8 and TRBJ1-1; D not certain. V was clipped by 1 base and J by 2 bases, with 14 bases between them. Germline values: CDR1 SGHVS, CDR2 FQNEAQ. The CDR3 length is 16 residues. CDR3: CASSLDRPGVNTEAFF. The CDR3 nucleotides read TGTGCCAGCAGCTTAGATCGGCCCGGGGTAAACACTGAAGCTTTCTTT.

J is TRBJ2-3 and V is TRBV5-5; a possible D gene is TRBD2 (5 bases). This CDR3 has 15 amino acids. Trimming cost V 1 base and J 0 bases, with 9 bases left between them. Per germline, CDR1 SGHKS and CDR2 YYEKEE (reference sequence). CDR3 in DNA: TGTGCCAGCAGCTTGTTAAGCGGTAGCACAGATACGCAGTATTTT. Amino acids: CASSLLSGSTDTQYF.

A single count supports this clone. The gene calls are TRBV5-1 and TRBJ2-7, with D possibly being TRBD2 (5 bases). V was trimmed by 0 bases and J by 0 bases, leaving 10 bases between them. The CDR3 is 15 amino acids. CDR1 is SGHRS and CDR2 is YFSETQ in the germline V gene. The CDR3 DNA sequence: TGCGCCAGCAGCTTGGAAATAGGGAGCTCCTACGAGCAGTACTTC. Translating gives CASSLEIGSSYEQYF.

In DNA, the CDR3 is TGTGCCAGCAGCCCGAAATTGACTAGCAGAAGAACAGATACGCAGTATTTT. This sequence encodes CASSPKLTSRRTDTQYF. V usage is TRBV3-1 (or the pseudogene TRBV3-2) and J usage is TRBJ2-3; TRBD2 agrees at 7 bases. This CDR3 contains 17 residues. The J segment lost 3 bases and the V segment lost 4 bases, leaving 13 bases of the junction unmatched. CDR1 and CDR2 from the germline V gene are LGHDT and YNNKEL (reference sequence).

The V call is TRBV5-5, the J call TRBJ2-7; possible D gene TRBD1, 5 bases. Trimming cost V 0 bases and J 2 bases, with 12 bases left between them. This CDR3 contains 15 residues. Germline V CDR1 and CDR2: SGHKS, YYEKEE (reference sequence). The CDR3 loop reads CASSLEAGLPYEQYF. The CDR3 DNA is TGTGCCAGCAGCTTGGAAGCAGGGTTACCCTACGAGCAGTACTTC.

The genes are TRBV5-1 and TRBJ1-4; 8 nucleotides match TRBD1. Germline V gene lookup returns CDR1 SGHRS and CDR2 YFSETQ. Trimming cost V 3 bases and J 6 bases; bases outside gene matches: 4. The CDR3 runs to 14 residues. The CDR3 region has the DNA TGCGCCAGCAGCTCACAGGGGGTAGATGAAAAACTGTTTTTT. It specifies CASSSQGVDEKLFF.

The chain has TRBV6-5 and TRBJ1-1, with D unresolved. CDR1 and CDR2 from the germline V gene are MNHEY and SVGAGI. V shed 5 bases and J shed 5 bases, with 15 bases lying between them. CDR3 length equals 14 residues. The CDR3: CASSLHDSETEAFF. In DNA, the CDR3 is TGTGCCAGCAGTCTACACGACTCCGAGACTGAAGCTTTCTTT.

This sequence joins TRBV19 and TRBJ1-1; D not certain. Germline values: CDR1 LNHDA, CDR2 SQIVND (reference sequence). Trimming stripped 2 bases from V and 3 bases from J, with 10 bases between. The CDR3 is 14 residues long. Written as DNA, the CDR3 is TGTGCCAGTAGTATATACGTCCGGGACACTGAAGCTTTCTTT. It encodes CASSIYVRDTEAFF. The whole variable domain, remainder taken from reference TRBV19 and TRBJ1-1, is DGGITQSPKYLFRKEGQNVTLSCEQNLNHDAMYWYRQDPGQGLRLIYYSQIVNDFQKGDIAEGYSVSREKKESFPLTVTSAQKNPTAFYLCASSIYVRDTEAFFGQGTRLTVV.

This chain joins TRBV18 and TRBJ2-4; the D is unclear. The length of the CDR3 is 13 residues. CDR1 KGHSH and CDR2 LQKENI come from the germline V gene. V dropped 3 bases and J dropped 3 bases, with 6 bases sitting between them. The CDR3 region is CASSPSGKNIQYF. The CDR3 DNA is TGTGCCAGCTCACCTTCCGGCAAAAACATTCAGTACTTC. Based on the CDR3 plus reference TRBV18 and TRBJ2-4, the full variable domain is NAGVMQNPRHLVRRRGQEARLRCSPMKGHSHVYWYRQLPEEGLKFMVYLQKENIIDESGMPKERFSAEFPKEGPSILRIQQVVRGDSAAYFCASSPSGKNIQYFGAGTRLSVL.

The chain recombines TRBV6-1 with TRBJ1-1, with D unresolved. CDR1 and CDR2 (germline): MNHNS, SASEGT. The CDR3 contains 15 residues. V was shortened by 2 bases and J by 6 bases, with 16 bases between the two germline ends. Written as DNA, the CDR3 is TGTGCCAGCAGTGAATCAACTGGGCAGTTCTCTGAAGCTTTCTTT. This encodes CASSESTGQFSEAFF.

In this sample, this clone turned up a few times. The V and J genes are TRBV29-1 and TRBJ1-1, with D perhaps matching TRBD1 (6 bases). CDR1 is SQVTM, CDR2 ANQGSEA, per germline. V lost 7 bases, J lost 4 bases, and 13 bases lay in between. The CDR3 length is 12 residues. CDR3 residues: CSAKGGSTEAFF. The CDR3 DNA follows: TGCAGCGCCAAGGGGGGGAGCACTGAAGCTTTCTTT.

The CDR3 protein is CASSATGTLGRYEQYF. In DNA, the CDR3 is TGTGCCAGTAGTGCCACAGGGACCCTTGGCCGGTACGAGCAGTACTTC. The chain recombines TRBV19 with TRBJ2-7; weak D call: TRBD1 (6 bases). With 5 bases removed from V and 4 bases from J, the gap between germline ends came to 21 bases. Germline values: CDR1 LNHDA, CDR2 SQIVND (reference sequence). The CDR3 sequence is 16 residues long.

The chain combines TRBV12-3 or TRBV12-4 with TRBJ1-6, with 8 bases that match TRBD1. This CDR3 has 12 residues. Losses at the gene ends were 5 bases for V and 17 bases for J; bases not matched to a gene: 8. In DNA form, the CDR3 reads TGTGCCAGCAGTAGTGACAGGGGAATAGTCCACTTT. Its translation: CASSSDRGIVHF.

The chain links TRBV30 to TRBJ2-5; 10 bases are shared with TRBD1. Trimming removed 4 bases from V and 4 bases from J; junction bases left unmatched: 6. The CDR3 length is 14 residues. Germline V gene data show CDR1 as GTSNPN and CDR2 as SVGIG (reference sequence). As DNA, the CDR3 is TGTGCCTGGAAAGACAGGGGGCGTCGAGAGACCCAGTACTTC. Translating it yields CAWKDRGRRETQYF.

A few counts support this clone. The chain is built from TRBV6-2 or TRBV6-3 and TRBJ2-3; tentative D call: TRBD2 (5 bases). V was shortened by 5 bases and J by 2 bases, with 17 bases between the two germline ends. CDR1 is MNHEY and CDR2 is SVGEGT in the germline V gene. CDR3 length: 16 amino acids. CDR3 residues: CASSRTPGIYTDTQYF. CDR3 nucleotide sequence: TGTGCCAGCAGTCGTACTCCGGGAATATACACAGATACGCAGTATTTT.

V usage is TRBV10-3 and J usage is TRBJ1-1, with D perhaps TRBD1 (6 bases). Germline values: CDR1 ENHRY, CDR2 SYGVKD. Trimming removed 3 bases at V and 1 base at J, with 12 bases between. The CDR3 has 15 amino acids. The CDR3 here is CAISEGRTANTEAFF. CDR3 bases: TGTGCCATCAGTGAAGGTCGGACAGCGAACACTGAAGCTTTCTTT.

The sample holds one count of this clone. The chain joins TRBV7-2 to TRBJ1-4, with D perhaps TRBD1 (5 bases). V was clipped by 3 bases and J by 8 bases, with 16 bases between them. Germline V gene sequence: CDR1 SGHTA, CDR2 FQGNSA. The CDR3 runs 15 residues. CDR3 protein: CASSFVGGFREKLFF. CDR3 coding DNA: TGTGCCAGCAGCTTTGTCGGGGGGTTCAGGGAAAAACTGTTTTTT.

This chain uses TRBV2 with TRBJ1-1, with D uncertain. Trimming took off 7 bases at V and 1 base at J, with 10 bases between the two ends. The CDR3 loop spans 13 amino acids. Germline CDR1 and CDR2: SNHLY and FYNNEI. The CDR3 here is CASTATGNTEAFF. The CDR3 DNA reads as TGTGCCAGCACCGCTACCGGGAACACTGAAGCTTTCTTT.

V and J are TRBV10-3 and TRBJ1-2; tentatively, D is TRBD1 (6 bases). In germline, CDR1 is ENHRY, CDR2 SYGVKD. Trimming removed 3 bases from V and 6 bases from J, with 11 bases in between. This CDR3 is 13 amino acids long. The CDR3 DNA reads as TGTGCCATCAGTGACGGGGGGCTCAATGGCTACACCTTC. Encoded protein: CAISDGGLNGYTF.

CDR3 coding DNA: TGTGCCAGCAGCTTGGATGCGGGAAGGGTCACAGATACGCAGTATTTT. Its translation: CASSLDAGRVTDTQYF. The chain couples TRBV5-8 to TRBJ2-3; the D gene is possibly TRBD2 (6 bases). The CDR3 extends over 16 amino acids. V gave up 0 bases and J gave up 2 bases, with 13 bases separating them. Germline V gives CDR1 SGHTS, CDR2 YDEGEE.

This chain joins TRBV5-1 and TRBJ2-2; 8 bases are shared with TRBD1. This CDR3 region has 15 residues. V shed 7 bases and J 3 bases; nucleotides not matched to a gene: 8. From germline, CDR1 is SGHRS and CDR2 YFSETQ. CDR3 loop: CASGLGQGHTGELFF. The CDR3, as DNA: TGCGCCAGCGGACTTGGACAGGGTCACACCGGGGAGCTGTTTTTT.

This clone was counted a single time. The chain employs TRBV30 and TRBJ2-7, with D possibly being TRBD1 (5 bases). The CDR3 has 12 amino acids. Trimming took off 7 bases at V and 0 bases at J, with 10 bases between the two ends. Germline-derived CDR1 and CDR2 are GTSNPN and SVGIG (reference sequence). The CDR3, as DNA: TGTGCCTCCAAGACAGCCTCCTACGAGCAGTACTTC. Amino acids: CASKTASYEQYF.

The J gene is TRBJ2-7, the V gene TRBV15; D perhaps matches TRBD2 (6 bases). Germline CDR1 LNHNV, CDR2 YYDKDF (reference sequence). Trimming removed 2 bases at V and 2 bases at J, with 16 bases between. This CDR3 contains 16 residues. Here the CDR3 DNA reads TGTGCCACCAGCAGACACGACCGGGACTTCGCCTACGAGCAGTACTTC. This sequence encodes CATSRHDRDFAYEQYF.

The rearrangement uses TRBV7-2 and TRBJ1-2, with 8 nucleotides matching TRBD1. Germline assignment: CDR1 SGHTA and CDR2 FQGNSA. CDR3 length equals 14 residues. V lost 0 bases to trimming and J lost 8 bases; unmatched junction nucleotides: 5. Here the CDR3 DNA reads TGTGCCAGCAGCTTAGCTTTGACAGGGGCCGGCTACACCTTC. It translates to CASSLALTGAGYTF.

V and J are TRBV19 and TRBJ1-3; 7 bases match TRBD1. The CDR3 consists of 15 residues. V trimming: 3 bases; J trimming: 0 bases; junction bases outside the gene matches: 2. Per germline, CDR1 LNHDA and CDR2 SQIVND (reference sequence). CDR3 DNA: TGTGCCAGTAGTATCTCAGGGGGCTCTGGAAACACCATATATTTT. It specifies CASSISGGSGNTIYF.

The chain employs TRBV5-1 and TRBJ2-1; D might be TRBD1 (5 bases). The CDR3 covers 13 residues. V gave up 0 bases and J gave up 7 bases, with 8 bases separating them. Germline values: CDR1 SGHRS, CDR2 YFSETQ. CDR3 sequence: CASSLDYRNEQFF. The CDR3 DNA reads as TGCGCCAGCAGCTTGGACTACAGGAATGAGCAGTTCTTC.

For the CDR3, the DNA is TGTGCCAGCAGCCCTACCGACGTACAGTCCTGGGGCTACACCTTC. Its translation: CASSPTDVQSWGYTF. The genes are TRBV11-2 and TRBJ1-2; the D is unclear. Germline CDR1 and CDR2: SGHAT and FQNNGV. The CDR3 is 15 amino acids. V was clipped by 5 bases and J by 8 bases, with 21 bases between them.

J is TRBJ1-2 and V is TRBV24-1; D ambiguous. In germline, CDR1 is KGHDR, CDR2 SFDVKD. V dropped 5 bases and J dropped 4 bases, with 7 bases sitting between them. This CDR3 has 12 residues. The CDR3 nucleotides read TGTGCCACCAGTGGTACGGGCTATGGCTACACCTTC. Amino acid sequence: CATSGTGYGYTF.